This TCR beta chain was obtained from a study of CD8+ T cells in alopecia areata. General study results and limits: In lesional scalp, particularly from alopecia totalis/universalis, clonality was higher than in normal scalp.

Extraction of RNA preceded its reverse transcription into cDNA, which served as the sequencing template. This table comes from immunoSEQ multiplex PCR, and its TCRdb copy is limited to in-frame clones, with some not included. The sample consists of over 120,000 clones, about 60% of them appearing once. Sorted out of PBMCs were CD4+ T cells and CD8+ T cells. On this clone: The antigen remains unidentified.

CDR3 length: 14 residues. CDR1 is MNHEY, CDR2 SMNVEV, per germline (reference sequence). Trimming at V came to 8 bases and at J to 4 bases, leaving 10 bases not matched to a gene. The gene calls are TRBV27 and TRBJ2-7; 8 bases match TRBD1. The sample was CD4+ T cells sorted from blood, taken at week 0. This receptor was obtained from a human donor with alopecia areata. The CDR3 DNA reads as TGTGCCAGCCGCCGAGACAGGGGCCCGTACGAGCAGTACTTC. Encoded protein: CASRRDRGPYEQYF.